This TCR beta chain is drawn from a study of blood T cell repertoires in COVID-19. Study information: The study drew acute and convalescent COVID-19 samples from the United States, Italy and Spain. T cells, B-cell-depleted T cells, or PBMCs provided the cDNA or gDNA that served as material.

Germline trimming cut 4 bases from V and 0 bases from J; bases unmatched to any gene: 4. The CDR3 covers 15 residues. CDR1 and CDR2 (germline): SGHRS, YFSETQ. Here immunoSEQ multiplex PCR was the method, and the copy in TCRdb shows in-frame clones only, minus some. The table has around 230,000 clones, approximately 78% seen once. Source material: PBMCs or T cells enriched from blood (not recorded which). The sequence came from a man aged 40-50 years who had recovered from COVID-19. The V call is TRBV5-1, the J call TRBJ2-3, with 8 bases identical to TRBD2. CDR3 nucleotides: TGCGCCAGCAGCGTTAGCGGGACAAGCACAGATACGCAGTATTTT. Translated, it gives CASSVSGTSTDTQYF.